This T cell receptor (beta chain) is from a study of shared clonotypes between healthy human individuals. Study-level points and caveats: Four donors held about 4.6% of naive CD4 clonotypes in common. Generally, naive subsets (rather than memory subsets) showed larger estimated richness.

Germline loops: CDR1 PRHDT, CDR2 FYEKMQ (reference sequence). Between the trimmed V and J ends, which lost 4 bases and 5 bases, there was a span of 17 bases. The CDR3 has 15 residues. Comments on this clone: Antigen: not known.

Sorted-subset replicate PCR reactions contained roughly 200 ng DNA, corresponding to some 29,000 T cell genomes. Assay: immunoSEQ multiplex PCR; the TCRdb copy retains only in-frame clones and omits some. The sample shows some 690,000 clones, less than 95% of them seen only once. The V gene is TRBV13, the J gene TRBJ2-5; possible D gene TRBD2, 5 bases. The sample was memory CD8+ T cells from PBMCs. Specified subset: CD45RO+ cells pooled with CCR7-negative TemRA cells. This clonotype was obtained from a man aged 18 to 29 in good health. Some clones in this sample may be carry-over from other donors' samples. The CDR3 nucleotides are TGTGCCAGCAGCTCAGAATGGAAGAGAGGGGAGACCCAGTACTTC. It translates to CASSSEWKRGETQYF.